The 29 T cell receptor beta chains given below trace back to one sample, sequenced in a study of cytomegalovirus exposure and HLA in healthy donors. 13 Jbeta primers and 60 Vbeta primers were used for the PCR. Sequenced by immunoSEQ multiplex PCR; TCRdb stores in-frame clones only, minus some. The sample has 90,000 to 120,000 clones, more than 70% seen once. The sample taken for sequencing was PBMCs. These receptors all stem from a man aged 30 to 45 in good health and CMV-seronegative.

The genes are TRBV5-6 and TRBJ2-5; weak D call: TRBD2 (6 bases). Trimming took 5 bases from V and 4 from J, leaving 18 bases between them. Germline V gene lookup returns CDR1 SGHDT and CDR2 YYEEEE. The CDR3 covers 15 residues. The CDR3 loop reads CASRISPTRSETQYF. CDR3 nucleotides: TGTGCCAGCAGGATTTCCCCGACTAGGTCAGAGACCCAGTACTTC.

The sample holds one count of this clone. The chain combines TRBV11-2 with TRBJ1-2, with a tentative D call TRBD1 (6 bases). CDR3 length equals 16 residues. The germline V and J ends were trimmed by 5 bases and 6 bases, with 22 bases remaining between them. Germline values: CDR1 SGHAT, CDR2 FQNNGV. In DNA form, the CDR3 reads TGTGCCAGCAGCCACACAGGGCCCAGTTCTAATGATGGCTACACCTTC. Protein: CASSHTGPSSNDGYTF.

This clone is termed medium-sized. The chain joins TRBV19 to TRBJ2-1, with D possibly being TRBD1 (5 bases). The CDR3 consists of 13 residues. Trimming removed 1 base at V and 10 bases at J, with 11 bases between. Germline V gene sequence: CDR1 LNHDA, CDR2 SQIVND (reference sequence). The CDR3 bases are TGTGCCAGTAGTATAGGGCAGGGAAGGGAGCAGTTCTTC. This sequence encodes CASSIGQGREQFF.

The chain has TRBV2 and TRBJ2-7, with D unresolved. Trimming removed 6 bases at V and 2 bases at J, with 2 bases between. CDR3 size: 10 residues. The germline gives CDR1 SNHLY, CDR2 FYNNEI. CDR3 protein: CASSTYEQYF. The CDR3 coding sequence is TGTGCCAGCAGCACCTACGAGCAGTACTTC.

V and J are TRBV7-2 and TRBJ1-6; 9 nucleotides match TRBD1. V shed 1 base and J 8 bases; nucleotides not matched to a gene: 3. Germline CDR1 reads SGHTA; CDR2 reads FQGNSA. CDR3 length equals 15 residues. The CDR3 coding sequence is TGTGCCAGCAGCTTAGAGACAGGGGGTGATTCACCCCTCCACTTT. The encoded protein is CASSLETGGDSPLHF.

The CDR3 is CASSVDFSAGGFTDTQYF. DNA of the CDR3: TGTGCCAGCAGCGTAGACTTTTCGGCAGGGGGTTTCACAGATACGCAGTATTTT. This chain uses TRBV9 with TRBJ2-3, with 7 bases identical to TRBD1. The germline V gene encodes CDR1 SGDLS and CDR2 YYNGEE. This CDR3 spans 18 amino acids. Losses at the gene ends were 0 bases for V and 2 bases for J; bases not matched to a gene: 12.

The sample holds a few counts of this clone. The V gene is TRBV5-6, the J gene TRBJ2-5, with D tentatively TRBD1 (5 bases). The V and J ends lost 2 bases and 2 bases respectively, with 10 bases between them. This CDR3 region has 14 residues. Germline CDR1 and CDR2: SGHDT and YYEEEE. CDR3 DNA: TGTGCCAGCAGCTTAGTGGGGCCGCAAGAGACCCAGTACTTC. This encodes CASSLVGPQETQYF.

The chain joins TRBV10-3 to TRBJ2-1, with 13 bases aligning to TRBD2. V lost 8 bases, J lost 9 bases, and 7 bases stayed unmatched. The CDR3 is 14 amino acids. Germline V gene sequence: CDR1 ENHRY, CDR2 SYGVKD. This CDR3 reads CAIGLAGEVTEQFF. The CDR3 DNA reads TGTGCCATCGGACTAGCGGGGGAAGTCACTGAGCAGTTCTTC.

This clone was counted a few times. V and J are TRBV7-3 and TRBJ1-2, with 10 bases matching TRBD1. In germline, CDR1 is SGHTA, CDR2 FQGTGA. The CDR3 runs 13 residues. The ends lost 5 bases at V and 6 bases at J; junction bases unmatched: 3. CDR3 sequence: CASSTDRGDGYTF. The CDR3 DNA is TGTGCCAGCAGCACGGACAGGGGGGATGGCTACACCTTC.

The genes are TRBV5-6 and TRBJ1-2, with TRBD1 matching 11 bases. The CDR3 consists of 15 residues. V dropped 3 bases and J dropped 4; count of bases not matched to a gene: 5. The germline gives CDR1 SGHDT, CDR2 YYEEEE. CDR3 loop: CASSSRTGGGYGYTF. The CDR3 region has the DNA TGTGCCAGCAGCTCGCGGACAGGGGGCGGCTATGGCTACACCTTC.

The CDR3 region has the DNA TGTGCCAGCAGTGAGGACAGGGATTGGGGCTACACCTTC. Translating gives CASSEDRDWGYTF. V is TRBV5-4 and J is TRBJ1-2; 8 nucleotides match TRBD1. Trimming at V came to 5 bases and at J to 8 bases, leaving 8 bases not matched to a gene. This CDR3 spans 13 amino acids. Germline V gives CDR1 SGHNT, CDR2 YYREEE (reference sequence).

The chain combines TRBV19 with TRBJ1-4; the D gene is possibly TRBD1 (5 bases). Germline-derived CDR1 and CDR2 are LNHDA and SQIVND (reference sequence). The CDR3 sequence is 15 residues long. The V gene lost 3 bases and the J gene lost 3 bases, with 11 bases spanning the gap. The CDR3 spells CASSMAGRPNEKLFF. CDR3 DNA sequence: TGTGCCAGTAGTATGGCGGGACGGCCTAATGAAAAACTGTTTTTT.

The rearrangement uses TRBV28 and TRBJ1-5; a possible D gene is TRBD1 (6 bases). This CDR3 region has 14 residues. Germline V CDR1 and CDR2: MDHEN, SYDVKM. Deletions cut 7 bases from V and 2 bases from J, with 12 bases between. The CDR3 DNA reads TGTGCCAGCAACTACAGGGTCGGCAATCAGCCCCAGCATTTT. This gives the protein CASNYRVGNQPQHF.

The chain couples TRBV19 to TRBJ2-5; D unresolved. V shed 2 bases and J shed 4 bases, with 8 bases lying between them. Germline V gene sequence: CDR1 LNHDA, CDR2 SQIVND (reference sequence). The CDR3 extends over 13 amino acids. CDR3 coding DNA: TGTGCCAGTAGTATATCGGTCCCAGAGACCCAGTACTTC. Amino acid sequence: CASSISVPETQYF.

The chain recombines TRBV28 with TRBJ1-2; the D gene is possibly TRBD1 (6 bases). CDR1 and CDR2 from the germline V gene are MDHEN and SYDVKM. Trimming removed 4 bases from V and 0 bases from J, with 15 bases in between. CDR3 length: 16 amino acids. CDR3 protein: CASSSPGDFTNYGYTF. CDR3 DNA: TGTGCCAGCAGTTCACCAGGGGATTTTACTAACTATGGCTACACCTTC.

The rearrangement uses TRBV27 and TRBJ1-1; 9 bases match TRBD1. The CDR3 is made up of 15 amino acids. The trim removed 4 bases at V and 5 bases at J, leaving 8 bases unmatched. Looked up from germline, CDR1 is MNHEY and CDR2 is SMNVEV (reference sequence). This CDR3 is CASSWTPGQGTEAFF. CDR3 nucleotides: TGTGCCAGCAGTTGGACGCCGGGACAGGGAACTGAAGCTTTCTTT.

The rearrangement links TRBV18 to TRBJ2-5; D might be TRBD2 (5 bases). The CDR3 extends over 14 amino acids. The V gene's germline CDR1 is KGHSH and CDR2 LQKENI. The V and J ends lost 5 bases and 5 bases respectively, with 15 bases between them. The CDR3 region is CASSNTRLAETQYF. For the CDR3, the DNA is TGTGCCAGCTCAAATACTAGATTGGCCGAGACCCAGTACTTC.

This clone was counted a single time. This chain joins TRBV7-8 and TRBJ2-3; no definite D call. Germline V CDR1 and CDR2: SGHVS, FQNEAQ. There are 13 residues in the CDR3. V lost 1 base and J lost 7, with 9 bases in between. The CDR3 spells CASSLDKKYTQYF. The CDR3 DNA reads TGTGCCAGCAGCTTAGACAAAAAATATACGCAGTATTTT.

The chain recombines TRBV28 with TRBJ1-1; weak D call: TRBD1 (6 bases). The CDR3 runs 14 residues. V lost 6 bases and J lost 0, with 11 bases in between. Germline V lookup: CDR1 MDHEN, CDR2 SYDVKM. The CDR3 region is CASREGQMNTEAFF. For the CDR3, the DNA is TGTGCCAGCAGGGAAGGACAGATGAACACTGAAGCTTTCTTT.

Comments on this clone: This same CDR3 is encoded by further DNA sequences in the sample. The chain links TRBV6-5 to TRBJ2-1; D may be TRBD2 (5 bases). Trimming pared 2 bases from V and 6 bases from J, leaving 8 bases between. This CDR3 contains 13 residues. CDR1 is MNHEY and CDR2 is SVGAGI in the germline V gene. CDR3 region: CASSYGRGNEQFF. CDR3 bases: TGTGCCAGCAGTTACGGTCGGGGCAATGAGCAGTTCTTC.

This clone was counted a single time. This chain uses TRBV29-1 with TRBJ1-5; 7 bases fit TRBD1. V lost 6 bases and J lost 2; bases outside the gene matches: 7. Germline CDR1 and CDR2: SQVTM and ANQGSEA. The CDR3 loop spans 14 amino acids. For the CDR3, the DNA is TGCAGCGTAGCCTTCGGACAGGGCAATCAGCCCCAGCATTTT. Residues: CSVAFGQGNQPQHF.

The gene calls are TRBV28 and TRBJ1-6, with unresolved D. The CDR3 runs 16 residues. Looked up from germline, CDR1 is MDHEN and CDR2 is SYDVKM. V dropped 6 bases and J dropped 0 bases, with 12 bases sitting between them. CDR3 bases: TGTGCCAGCAGCCGGTGGAGGAGCTCCTATAATTCACCCCTCCACTTT. Protein sequence: CASSRWRSSYNSPLHF.

This chain uses TRBV14 with TRBJ2-1; 8 nucleotides agree with TRBD1. The germline V gene encodes CDR1 SGHDN and CDR2 FVKESK. CDR3 size: 13 residues. The ends lost 6 bases at V and 8 bases at J; junction bases unmatched: 6. CDR3 loop: CASRDRGGYEQFF. The CDR3 DNA sequence: TGTGCCAGCAGAGACAGGGGTGGCTATGAGCAGTTCTTC.

The chain joins TRBV7-6 to TRBJ2-5; 7 bases agree with TRBD2. The V gene's germline CDR1 is SGHVS and CDR2 FNYEAQ. The CDR3 is 16 amino acids. V was pared by 2 bases and J by 4 bases, with 10 bases of the junction left unmatched. DNA for the CDR3: TGTGCCAGCAGCTTAACCGACTCTAGGACTAGAGAGACCCAGTACTTC. Its translation: CASSLTDSRTRETQYF.

CDR3 loop: CASSGTGVYEQYF. The CDR3 DNA is TGTGCCAGCAGCGGGACAGGGGTTTACGAGCAGTACTTC. The rearrangement joins TRBV6-6 to TRBJ2-7; 10 positions match TRBD1. The CDR3 loop spans 13 amino acids. The V segment lost 6 bases and the J segment 4 bases; nucleotides outside the gene matches: 3. Per the germline V gene, CDR1 is MNHNY and CDR2 is SVGAGI (reference sequence).

Comment on this clone: Within the sample, other DNA sequences also encode this same CDR3. V gene TRBV2 combines with J gene TRBJ2-7; D unresolved. V dropped 4 bases and J dropped 3 bases, with 4 bases sitting between them. This CDR3 is built from 11 residues. Germline CDR1 is SNHLY and CDR2 is FYNNEI. The CDR3 DNA reads as TGTGCCAGCAGTGGCGGCTACGAGCAGTACTTC. Amino acids: CASSGGYEQYF.

The rearrangement joins TRBV2 to TRBJ1-1, with D tentatively TRBD1 (5 bases). Trimming stripped 0 bases from V and 6 bases from J, with 11 bases between. Germline-derived CDR1 and CDR2 are SNHLY and FYNNEI. This CDR3 is 14 amino acids long. CDR3 in DNA: TGTGCCAGCAGTGAAGCTGCAGGGTGGTCTGAAGCTTTCTTT. The encoded protein is CASSEAAGWSEAFF.

This clone was observed a single time. This chain links TRBV2 with TRBJ1-1; TRBD1 aligns across 10 bases. Germline lookup yields CDR1 SNHLY and CDR2 FYNNEI. The CDR3 runs 14 residues. The ends lost 6 bases at V and 4 bases at J; junction bases unmatched: 5. CDR3 amino acids: CASRVGDRGTEAFF. CDR3 nucleotides: TGTGCCAGCAGGGTGGGGGACAGGGGCACTGAAGCTTTCTTT.

The chain joins TRBV7-8 to TRBJ1-2; no definite D call. The CDR3 runs to 14 residues. Trimming removed 5 bases from V and 8 bases from J, with 18 bases in between. CDR1 is SGHVS, CDR2 FQNEAQ, per germline. CDR3: CASSTRGLVGGYTF. The CDR3 DNA reads TGTGCCAGCAGCACGAGAGGGCTGGTTGGAGGCTACACCTTC.